Following are 26 T cell receptor beta chains from one sample sequenced in a study of blood T cell repertoires in COVID-19. The method was immunoSEQ multiplex PCR; TCRdb's version includes in-frame clones alone and lacks a portion of them. The sample has about 190,000 clones, 75% to 90% seen once; the top ten hold roughly 6.7%. Input material: peripheral blood. Receptor source: a man aged 40-55 years with acute or convalescent COVID-19.

This clone appeared once. This chain connects TRBV7-9 to TRBJ1-5, with D unclear. The ends were cut back, 4 bases at V and 1 base at J, with 8 bases in the middle. The CDR3 length is 14 residues. Germline values: CDR1 SEHNR, CDR2 FQNEAQ (reference sequence). CDR3: CASSCGNSNQPQHF. In nucleotides, the CDR3 is TGTGCCAGCAGCTGCGGGAACAGCAATCAGCCCCAGCATTTT.

This clone was found once. The chain is built from TRBV4-2 and TRBJ1-1; 8 bases are shared with TRBD1. The CDR3 loop spans 14 amino acids. Germline V gene sequence: CDR1 LGHNA, CDR2 YNFKEQ. The ends lost 4 bases at V and 3 bases at J; junction bases unmatched: 4. The chain's CDR3 is CASSLQGGDTEAFF. In DNA, the CDR3 is TGTGCCAGCAGCCTACAGGGGGGGGACACTGAAGCTTTCTTT.

The chain links TRBV5-1 to TRBJ1-5; D gene ambiguous. The CDR3 contains 14 residues. Germline assignment: CDR1 SGHRS and CDR2 YFSETQ. The germline V and J ends were trimmed by 0 bases and 2 bases, with 6 bases remaining between them. DNA for the CDR3: TGCGCCAGCAGCTTGGTTCCGGGCAATCAGCCCCAGCATTTT. Encoded protein: CASSLVPGNQPQHF.

The rearrangement links TRBV30 to TRBJ2-7, with TRBD1 identical over 8 bases. CDR3 size: 16 residues. Germline CDR1 and CDR2: GTSNPN and SVGIG (reference sequence). V lost 0 bases to trimming and J lost 2 bases; unmatched junction nucleotides: 9. This CDR3 is CAWSVPRDRLTYEQYF. In nucleotides, the CDR3 is TGTGCCTGGAGTGTACCCCGGGACAGGCTAACCTACGAGCAGTACTTC.

The gene calls are TRBV19 and TRBJ2-7, with D possibly matching TRBD1 (7 bases). This CDR3 comprises 14 residues. V was shortened by 1 base and J by 5 bases, with 12 bases between the two germline ends. Germline V gene lookup returns CDR1 LNHDA and CDR2 SQIVND (reference sequence). The CDR3 reads CASSIGRGVDEQYF. Written as DNA, the CDR3 is TGTGCCAGTAGTATAGGCAGGGGGGTCGACGAGCAGTACTTC.

This clone was recorded once. This chain's CDR3 is CASSPRGTDTQYF. CDR3 sequence (DNA): TGTGCCAGCAGCCCCCGGGGAACAGATACGCAGTATTTT. V and J are TRBV7-6 and TRBJ2-3, with D possibly matching TRBD2 (5 bases). CDR1 SGHVS and CDR2 FNYEAQ come from the germline V gene. The CDR3 totals 13 residues. Deletions cut 5 bases from V and 3 bases from J, with 9 bases between.

The rearrangement uses TRBV10-1 and TRBJ2-6, with D perhaps TRBD2 (5 bases). Trimming removed 4 bases from V and 2 bases from J, with 15 bases in between. Germline CDR1 WNHNN, CDR2 SYGVQD (reference sequence). The CDR3 runs to 17 residues. The CDR3 spells CASSGEGKIAGANVLTF. The CDR3 bases are TGCGCCAGCAGTGGCGAGGGAAAGATTGCTGGGGCCAACGTCCTGACTTTC.

This clone was found once. V usage is TRBV9 and J usage is TRBJ1-2, with 10 bases that match TRBD1. Looked up from germline, CDR1 is SGDLS and CDR2 is YYNGEE. CDR3 length: 19 amino acids. V dropped 3 bases and J dropped 3; count of bases not matched to a gene: 17. CDR3 protein: CASSASRDRGRGQYYGYTF. The CDR3 nucleotides are TGTGCCAGCAGCGCCAGCCGGGACAGGGGAAGGGGGCAATACTATGGCTACACCTTC.

This clone was seen only a few times. The chain is built from TRBV28 and TRBJ2-3; D gene ambiguous. The ends were cut back, 5 bases at V and 6 bases at J, with 21 bases in the middle. CDR3 length equals 16 residues. CDR1 is MDHEN, CDR2 SYDVKM, per germline. The CDR3 nucleotides are TGTGCCAGCAGTACCCTCCGAAACCGGTACCTTGATACGCAGTATTTT. Encoded protein: CASSTLRNRYLDTQYF.

This clone has only one observation. The rearrangement uses TRBV5-3 and TRBJ2-6; TRBD2 aligns across 11 bases. TRBV5-3 has ORF status, its function being uncertain. V shed 1 base and J 1 base; nucleotides not matched to a gene: 7. The CDR3 contains 19 residues. This CDR3 is CARSLTLAGGDSGANVLTF. As DNA, the CDR3 is TGTGCCAGAAGCTTGACCCTAGCGGGGGGAGATTCTGGGGCCAACGTCCTGACTTTC.

CDR3 sequence: CASSGRTAGVLAKNIQYF. In DNA, the CDR3 is TGTGCCAGCAGCGGCCGGACAGCCGGGGTTCTAGCCAAAAACATTCAGTACTTC. The rearrangement links TRBV7-2 to TRBJ2-4, with D possibly being TRBD1 (6 bases). The CDR3 has 18 residues. V was trimmed by 5 bases and J by 0 bases, leaving 20 bases between them. Germline loops: CDR1 SGHTA, CDR2 FQGNSA.

This chain uses TRBV20-1 with TRBJ1-4; 9 nucleotides line up with TRBD1. The CDR3 extends over 15 amino acids. CDR1 DFQATT and CDR2 SNEGSKA come from the germline V gene (reference sequence). The ends lost 3 bases at V and 3 bases at J; junction bases unmatched: 5. CDR3 DNA: TGCAGTGCTAGTGCCCGGACAGGGGCTAATGAAAAACTGTTTTTT. As protein: CSASARTGANEKLFF.

This chain connects TRBV5-1 to TRBJ2-3; maybe TRBD1 (6 bases). The V gene lost 4 bases and the J gene lost 1 base, with 13 bases spanning the gap. Germline V gene lookup returns CDR1 SGHRS and CDR2 YFSETQ. This CDR3 spans 15 amino acids. The CDR3 reads CASSSSGAGTDTQYF. CDR3 in DNA: TGCGCCAGCAGCAGCTCAGGGGCCGGCACAGATACGCAGTATTTT.

V and J are TRBV9 and TRBJ2-1; 8 bases line up with TRBD2. With 7 bases clipped from V and 2 bases from J, the junction kept 5 bases outside the gene matches. The CDR3 has 14 residues. Per the germline V gene, CDR1 is SGDLS and CDR2 is YYNGEE. The CDR3 nucleotides read TGTGCCAGCTCTTCCGGGGGGGCCTACAATGAGCAGTTCTTC. The encoded protein is CASSSGGAYNEQFF.

This clone was observed a single time. The rearrangement links TRBV27 to TRBJ2-1; weak D call: TRBD2 (7 bases). The CDR3 covers 16 residues. The V gene lost 3 bases and the J gene lost 2 bases, with 14 bases spanning the gap. Germline V CDR1 and CDR2: MNHEY, SMNVEV (reference sequence). The CDR3 DNA is TGTGCCAGCAGTTTCCCAACGGGGGGCCCCTACAATGAGCAGTTCTTC. Translation gives CASSFPTGGPYNEQFF.

This sequence joins TRBV7-3 and TRBJ2-2; tentatively, D is TRBD1 (8 bases). Germline V lookup: CDR1 SGHTA, CDR2 FQGTGA. This CDR3 is 15 amino acids long. The V gene lost 6 bases and the J gene lost 7 bases, with 18 bases spanning the gap. Written as DNA, the CDR3 is TGTGCCAGCAGACAGACAGGGGAGGGAGTCGGGGAGCTGTTTTTT. This gives the protein CASRQTGEGVGELFF.

The chain links TRBV2 to TRBJ2-7; D ambiguous. There are 13 residues in the CDR3. The germline gives CDR1 SNHLY, CDR2 FYNNEI. Deletions cut 5 bases from V and 0 bases from J, with 8 bases between. The CDR3 is CASSFPISYEQYF. The CDR3, as DNA: TGTGCCAGCAGTTTCCCCATCTCCTACGAGCAGTACTTC. The full variable domain, its missing parts supplied by reference TRBV2 and TRBJ2-7, is EPEVTQTPSHQVTQMGQEVILRCVPISNHLYFYWYRQILGQKVEFLVSFYNNEISEKSEIFDDQFSVERPDGSNFTLKIRSTKLEDSAMYFCASSFPISYEQYFGPGTRLTVT.

This chain links TRBV5-1 with TRBJ1-2, with D unclear. V lost 0 bases to trimming and J lost 3 bases, with 9 bases between them. Per the germline V gene, CDR1 is SGHRS and CDR2 is YFSETQ. The CDR3 has 14 amino acids. The CDR3 sequence is CASSLVRADYGYTF. The DNA of the CDR3 is TGCGCCAGCAGCTTGGTGAGGGCTGACTATGGCTACACCTTC.

The chain couples TRBV6-5 to TRBJ1-1, with D possibly matching TRBD1 (5 bases). Germline-derived CDR1 and CDR2 are MNHEY and SVGAGI. V lost 8 bases and J 1 base, leaving 14 bases between the germline ends. This CDR3 is 14 amino acids long. The CDR3 reads CASGVRQPNTEAFF. The DNA of the CDR3 is TGTGCCAGCGGAGTTAGACAGCCGAACACTGAAGCTTTCTTT.

In its sample, this clone was seen a few times. The chain joins TRBV18 to TRBJ2-7; 10 bases line up with TRBD1. Losses at the gene ends were 3 bases for V and 3 bases for J; bases not matched to a gene: 5. Germline V gene lookup returns CDR1 KGHSH and CDR2 LQKENI. The CDR3 is 15 amino acids. CDR3 amino acids: CASSPGTGDYYEQYF. The CDR3 bases are TGTGCCAGCTCACCTGGGACAGGGGATTACTACGAGCAGTACTTC.

V gene TRBV19 combines with J gene TRBJ1-1, with TRBD1 as a possible D gene (5 bases). Trimming took off 6 bases at V and 6 bases at J, with 11 bases between the two ends. This CDR3 is 12 amino acids long. The V gene's germline CDR1 is LNHDA and CDR2 SQIVND (reference sequence). This CDR3 is CASSSRQPEAFF. In DNA form, the CDR3 reads TGTGCCAGTAGCTCAAGACAGCCTGAAGCTTTCTTT.

The genes are TRBV2 and TRBJ2-7; weak D call: TRBD2 (5 bases). Trimming cost V 8 bases and J 1 base, with 9 bases left between them. This CDR3 has 12 amino acids. Germline V lookup: CDR1 SNHLY, CDR2 FYNNEI. CDR3 sequence: CASCRDSYEQYF. As DNA, the CDR3 is TGTGCCAGCTGTCGGGATTCCTACGAGCAGTACTTC.

V is TRBV19 and J is TRBJ2-5; the match to TRBD1 covers 7 bases. Trimming cost V 9 bases and J 2 bases; bases outside gene matches: 15. This CDR3 is built from 16 residues. From germline, CDR1 is LNHDA and CDR2 SQIVND (reference sequence). CDR3 sequence (DNA): TGTGCCAGCCGCCTCCGGGACAGCTTCGATCAAGAGACCCAGTACTTC. Translated, it gives CASRLRDSFDQETQYF. Filled out from reference TRBV19 and TRBJ2-5, the complete variable domain reads DGGITQSPKYLFRKEGQNVTLSCEQNLNHDAMYWYRQDPGQGLRLIYYSQIVNDFQKGDIAEGYSVSREKKESFPLTVTSAQKNPTAFYLCASRLRDSFDQETQYFGPGTRLLVL.

Here the CDR3 reads CASSLGIPGQGSGELFF. The CDR3, as DNA: TGTGCCAGCAGCTTGGGGATCCCGGGACAGGGTTCCGGGGAGCTGTTTTTT. The chain is built from TRBV5-4 and TRBJ2-2; 9 nucleotides line up with TRBD1. The CDR3 has 17 amino acids. V lost 0 bases to trimming and J lost 6 bases; unmatched junction nucleotides: 9. Germline CDR1 reads SGHNT; CDR2 reads YYREEE (reference sequence).

V is TRBV12-3 or TRBV12-4 and J is TRBJ2-7; D is possibly TRBD1 (6 bases). Trimming took 5 bases from V and 3 from J, leaving 8 bases between them. There are 12 residues in the CDR3. In DNA, the CDR3 is TGTGCCAGCAGTCAAGGGGGCTACGAGCAGTACTTC. Its protein product is CASSQGGYEQYF.

In DNA, the CDR3 is TGTGCCAGTATCTTCTCGGCAGGGACTGGGGGACAGCCCCAGCATTTT. Its protein product is CASIFSAGTGGQPQHF. The chain is built from TRBV19 and TRBJ1-5, with a tentative D call TRBD1 (5 bases). Germline CDR1 reads LNHDA; CDR2 reads SQIVND (reference sequence). The CDR3 is 16 amino acids. Trimming took off 7 bases at V and 7 bases at J, with 23 bases between the two ends.